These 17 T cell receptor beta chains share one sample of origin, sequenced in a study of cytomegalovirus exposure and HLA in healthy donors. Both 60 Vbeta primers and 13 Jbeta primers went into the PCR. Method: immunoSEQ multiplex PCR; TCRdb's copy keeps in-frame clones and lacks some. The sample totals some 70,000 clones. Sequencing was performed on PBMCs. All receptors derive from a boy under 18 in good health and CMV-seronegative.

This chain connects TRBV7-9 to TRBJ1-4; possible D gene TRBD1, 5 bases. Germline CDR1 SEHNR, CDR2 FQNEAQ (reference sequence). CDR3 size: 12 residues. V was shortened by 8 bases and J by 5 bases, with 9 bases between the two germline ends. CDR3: CASDRLNEKLFF. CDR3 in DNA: TGTGCCAGCGACAGATTAAATGAAAAACTGTTTTTT.

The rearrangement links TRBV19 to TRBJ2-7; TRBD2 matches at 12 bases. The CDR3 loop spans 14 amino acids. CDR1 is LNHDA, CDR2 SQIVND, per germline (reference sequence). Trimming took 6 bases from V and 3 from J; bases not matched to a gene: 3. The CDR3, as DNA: TGTGCCAGTAGCCCGGGACTAGCGGGCTACGAGCAGTACTTC. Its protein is CASSPGLAGYEQYF.

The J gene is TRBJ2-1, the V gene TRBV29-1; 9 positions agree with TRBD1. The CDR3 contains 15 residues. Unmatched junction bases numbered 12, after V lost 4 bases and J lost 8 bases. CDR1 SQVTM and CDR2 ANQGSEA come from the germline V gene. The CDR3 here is CSVARGQGLDHEQFF. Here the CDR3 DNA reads TGCAGCGTTGCCCGAGGACAGGGGTTAGATCATGAGCAGTTCTTC.

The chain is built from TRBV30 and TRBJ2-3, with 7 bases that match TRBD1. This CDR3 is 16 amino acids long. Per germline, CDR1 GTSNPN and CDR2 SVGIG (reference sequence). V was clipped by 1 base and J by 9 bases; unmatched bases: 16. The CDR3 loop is CAWSGIKGARPLTQYF. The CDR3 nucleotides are TGTGCCTGGAGTGGAATAAAGGGGGCGCGTCCCCTCACGCAGTATTTT.

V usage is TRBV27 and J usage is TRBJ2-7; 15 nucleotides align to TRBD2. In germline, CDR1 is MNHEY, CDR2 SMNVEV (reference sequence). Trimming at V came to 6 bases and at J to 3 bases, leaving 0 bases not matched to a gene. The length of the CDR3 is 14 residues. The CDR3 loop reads CASRGLAGGYEQYF. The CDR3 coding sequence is TGTGCCAGCAGGGGACTAGCGGGAGGCTACGAGCAGTACTTC.

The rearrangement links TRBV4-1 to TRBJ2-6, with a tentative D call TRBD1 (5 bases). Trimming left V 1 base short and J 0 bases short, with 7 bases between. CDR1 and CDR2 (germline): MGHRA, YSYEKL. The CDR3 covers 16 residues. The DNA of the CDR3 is TGCGCCAGCAGCCAAGGCGACAGCTCTGGGGCCAACGTCCTGACTTTC. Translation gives CASSQGDSSGANVLTF.

The CDR3 loop is CAISGTGGYGYTF. CDR3 DNA: TGTGCCATCAGTGGGACAGGGGGCTATGGCTACACCTTC. The chain is built from TRBV10-3 and TRBJ1-2; 10 bases agree with TRBD1. With 4 bases clipped from V and 4 bases from J, the junction kept 0 bases outside the gene matches. This CDR3 has 13 amino acids. The V gene's germline CDR1 is ENHRY and CDR2 SYGVKD.

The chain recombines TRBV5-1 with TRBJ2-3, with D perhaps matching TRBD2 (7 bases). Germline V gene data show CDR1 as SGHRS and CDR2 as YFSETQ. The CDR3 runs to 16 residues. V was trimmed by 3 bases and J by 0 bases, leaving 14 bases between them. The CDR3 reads CASSSQAGASTDTQYF. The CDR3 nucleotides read TGCGCCAGCAGCTCTCAGGCGGGGGCTAGCACAGATACGCAGTATTTT.

DNA for the CDR3: TGTGCCAGCAGTGAAACAGGGGTCGGTGTTAAGACCCAGTACTTC. Residues: CASSETGVGVKTQYF. The chain joins TRBV25-1 to TRBJ2-5, with 7 bases lining up with TRBD1. V shed 2 bases and J 6 bases; nucleotides not matched to a gene: 9. The CDR3 covers 15 residues. Germline-derived CDR1 and CDR2 are MGHDK and SYGVNS.

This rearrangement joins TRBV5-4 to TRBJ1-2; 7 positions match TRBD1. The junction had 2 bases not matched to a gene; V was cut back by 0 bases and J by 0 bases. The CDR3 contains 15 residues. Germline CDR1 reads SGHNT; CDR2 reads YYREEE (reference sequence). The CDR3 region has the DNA TGTGCCAGCAGCTTGGAGGGGGCTTCTAACTATGGCTACACCTTC. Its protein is CASSLEGASNYGYTF.

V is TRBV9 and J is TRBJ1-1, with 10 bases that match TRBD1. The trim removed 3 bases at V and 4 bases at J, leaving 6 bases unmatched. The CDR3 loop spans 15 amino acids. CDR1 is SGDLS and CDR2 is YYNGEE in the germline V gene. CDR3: CASSGRTGGGTEAFF. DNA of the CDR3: TGTGCCAGCAGCGGAAGGACAGGGGGTGGCACTGAAGCTTTCTTT.

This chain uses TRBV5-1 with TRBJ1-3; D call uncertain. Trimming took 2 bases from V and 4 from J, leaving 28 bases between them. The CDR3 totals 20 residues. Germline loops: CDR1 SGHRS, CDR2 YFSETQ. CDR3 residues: CASSLGDGGGESRRGNTIYF. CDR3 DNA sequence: TGCGCCAGCAGCTTAGGAGATGGCGGTGGAGAGAGTCGCCGCGGAAACACCATATATTTT.

CDR3 sequence (DNA): TGTGCCAGCAGCGTCCGGGACAGGGGAGCAGATACGCAGTATTTT. Its protein product is CASSVRDRGADTQYF. The chain uses TRBV9 and TRBJ2-3; 10 bases are a match to TRBD1. CDR3 size: 15 residues. The germline V gene has CDR1 SGDLS and CDR2 YYNGEE. The V segment lost 2 bases and the J segment 4 bases; nucleotides outside the gene matches: 4. Together with reference TRBV9 and TRBJ2-3, the CDR3 gives the full variable domain: DSGVTQTPKHLITATGQRVTLRCSPRSGDLSVYWYQQSLDQGLQFLIQYYNGEERAKGNILERFSAQQFPDLHSELNLSSLELGDSALYFCASSVRDRGADTQYFGPGTRLTVL.

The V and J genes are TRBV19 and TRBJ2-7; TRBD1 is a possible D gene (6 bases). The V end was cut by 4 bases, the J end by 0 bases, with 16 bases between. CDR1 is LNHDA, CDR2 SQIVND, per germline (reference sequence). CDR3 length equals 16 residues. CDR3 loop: CASSRAGTQVSYEQYF. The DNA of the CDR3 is TGTGCCAGTAGTAGAGCCGGGACACAGGTCTCCTACGAGCAGTACTTC.

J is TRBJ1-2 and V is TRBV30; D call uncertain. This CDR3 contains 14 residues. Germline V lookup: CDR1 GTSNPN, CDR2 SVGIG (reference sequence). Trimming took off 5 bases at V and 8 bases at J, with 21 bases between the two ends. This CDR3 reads CAWGTFEQTEGYTF. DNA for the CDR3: TGTGCCTGGGGCACATTCGAACAAACAGAGGGCTACACCTTC.

CDR3 bases: TGTGCCAGCAGTGAAGTCAGGAACACTGAAGCTTTCTTT. It yields the protein CASSEVRNTEAFF. The chain has TRBV6-1 and TRBJ1-1; D is unclear. Germline loops: CDR1 MNHNS, CDR2 SASEGT. V was clipped by 1 base and J by 1 base, with 4 bases between them. The CDR3 has 13 residues.

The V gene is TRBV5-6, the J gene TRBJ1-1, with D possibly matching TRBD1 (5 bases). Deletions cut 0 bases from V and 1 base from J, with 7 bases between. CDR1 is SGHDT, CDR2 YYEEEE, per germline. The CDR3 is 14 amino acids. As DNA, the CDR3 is TGTGCCAGCAGCTTGGGGGGCGGGAACACTGAAGCTTTCTTT. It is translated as CASSLGGGNTEAFF.